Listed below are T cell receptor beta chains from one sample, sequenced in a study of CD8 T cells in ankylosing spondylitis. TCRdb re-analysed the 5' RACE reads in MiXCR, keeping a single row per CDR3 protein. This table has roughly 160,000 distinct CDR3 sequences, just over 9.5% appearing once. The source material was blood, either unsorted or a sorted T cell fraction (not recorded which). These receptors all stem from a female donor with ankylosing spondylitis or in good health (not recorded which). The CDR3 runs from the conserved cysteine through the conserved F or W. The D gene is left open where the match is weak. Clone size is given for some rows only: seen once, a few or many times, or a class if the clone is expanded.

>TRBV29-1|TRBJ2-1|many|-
TGCAGCGTCCCGGGACTTGACGAGCAGTTCTTC
CSVPGLDEQFF
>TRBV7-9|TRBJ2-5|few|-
TGTGCCATTCCGACAGGACCCCTTCAGGGGACCCAGTACTTC
CAIPTGPLQGTQYF
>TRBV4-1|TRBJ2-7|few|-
TGCGCCAGCAGCCCGAGTGGGGGCTACGAGCAGTACTTC
CASSPSGGYEQYF
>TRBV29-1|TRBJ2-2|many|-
TGCAGCGTTGAAGGGACCAGGGACACCGGGGAGCTGTTTTTT
CSVEGTRDTGELFF
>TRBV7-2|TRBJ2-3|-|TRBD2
TGTGCCAGCAGTCCTGCGAGCGGGGGGGATACGCAGTATTTT
CASSPASGGDTQYF
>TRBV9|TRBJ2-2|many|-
TGTGCCAGTAGCCCTGGGACCGGGAGCGGGGAGCTGTTTTTT
CASSPGTGSGELFF
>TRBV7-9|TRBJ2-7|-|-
TGTGCCAGCAGCCTGGGGCGACCGAACTACGAGCAGTACTTC
CASSLGRPNYEQYF
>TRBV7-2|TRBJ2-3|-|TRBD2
TGTGCCAGCAGCTTAGTCGGCGGGAGGACCACAGATACGCAGTATTTT
CASSLVGGRTTDTQYF
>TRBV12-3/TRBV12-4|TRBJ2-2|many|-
TGTGCCACCGCCTTTGATCCCACCGGGGAGCTGTTTTTT
CATAFDPTGELFF
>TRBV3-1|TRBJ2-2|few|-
TGTGCCAGCAGCCCGGTTACGAGGAGGCCGGACGGGGAGCTGTTTTTT
CASSPVTRRPDGELFF
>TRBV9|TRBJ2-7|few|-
TGTGCCAGCAGCGGCAGGACGGCGGACTACGAGCAGTACTTC
CASSGRTADYEQYF
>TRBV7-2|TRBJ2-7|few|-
TGTGCCAGCAACCCCCCAGGGAGCGCCAATGGCTACGAGCAGTACTTC
CASNPPGSANGYEQYF
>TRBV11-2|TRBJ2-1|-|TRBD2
TGTGCCAGCAGCCACCTTAGCCGGGACTGGGTGGCTGGCGGGAGCCATGAGCAGTTCTTC
CASSHLSRDWVAGGSHEQFF
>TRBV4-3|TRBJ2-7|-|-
TGCGCCAGCAGCCCAGGGTGGGGCTCCTACGAGCAGTACTTC
CASSPGWGSYEQYF